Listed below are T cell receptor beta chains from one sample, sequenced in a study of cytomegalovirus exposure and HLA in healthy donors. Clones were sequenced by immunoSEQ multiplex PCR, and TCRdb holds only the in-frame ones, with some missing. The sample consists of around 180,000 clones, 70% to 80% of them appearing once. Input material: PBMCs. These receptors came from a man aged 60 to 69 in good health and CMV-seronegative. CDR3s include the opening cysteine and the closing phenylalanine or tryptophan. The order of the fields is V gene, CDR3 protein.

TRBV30,CAWSGRGKGGLGTEAFF
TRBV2,CASSEWVGGGYEQHF
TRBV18,CASSPGRNTEAFF
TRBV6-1,CASRLRTSGQFF
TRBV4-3,CASSLAGAGNTIYF
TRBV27,CASSLGGTGELFF
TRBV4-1,CASSRYVANTEAFF
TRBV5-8,CASKLVGAGGYTF
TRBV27,CASSFQGQRDTGELFF
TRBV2,CVTLRGTGSTEAFF
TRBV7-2,CASTRGGTGGEKLFF
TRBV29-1,CSVQEGGRVSFTDTQYF
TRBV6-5,CASRGQTSNQPQHF
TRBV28,CASSKNRGAFF
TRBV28,CASRSPGADTQYF
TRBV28,CASSLGQGSGNYGYTF
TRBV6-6,CASSYSPGADTEAFF
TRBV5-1,CASSLEFRNSPLHF
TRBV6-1,CASSQAGGLNEKLFF
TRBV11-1,CASSLIGRNNEQFF
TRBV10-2,CASSGGLAYNEQFF
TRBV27,CASNSLVAGAEAFF
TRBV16,CASSRTRGFDSPLHF
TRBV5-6,CASSLDRRGYPF
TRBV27,CASSPPPPGTQYF
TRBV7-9,CASSLVGGEAFF
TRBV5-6,CASSFLAGNRVEAFF
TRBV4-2,CASSPVGTWTANTEAFF
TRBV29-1,CSGGLTEQFF
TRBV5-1,CASSLWEGTGGYTF
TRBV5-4,CASSPRKGASTDTQYF
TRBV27,CASRMTFSDSYEQYF
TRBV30,CAWIPLGKEITNEQFF
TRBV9,CASSVTDSSKNIQYF
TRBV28,CASSQGHYGYTF
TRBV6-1,CASTNSQTYEQYF
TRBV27,CASSFHVGSTEAFF
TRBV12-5,CASGLTGYITEAFF
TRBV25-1,CASSEAAGDEQETQYF